The entry below gives a single TCR beta chain sequence along with its context. The antigen remains unidentified. PCR employed 60 Vbeta and 13 Jbeta primers. Profiled with immunoSEQ multiplex PCR; TCRdb holds only in-frame clones, not every one. The sample holds around 110,000 clones, more than 60% seen once. This specimen belongs to a study of cytomegalovirus exposure and HLA in healthy donors. Study observations and caveats: A missense variant in DCLRE1C was later tied to TCR beta V- and J-gene trimming. Presence/absence analyses assumed roughly uniform sequencing depth across donors, which may not hold. It was shown in a later analysis that HLA-associated TCR beta chains were more clonally expanded than other, equally common chains. Available immune exposure information covered CMV serostatus only.

This CDR3 comprises 16 residues. Germline V CDR1 and CDR2: MNHNY, SVGAGI (reference sequence). Germline trimming cut 4 bases from V and 2 bases from J; bases unmatched to any gene: 8. This sequence joins TRBV6-6 and TRBJ2-7, with 10 bases lining up with TRBD2. This receptor was obtained from a man in his 60s in good health and CMV-seronegative. Sequenced: PBMCs. The CDR3 loop reads CASSSSALAGAYEQYF. CDR3 DNA: TGTGCCAGCAGTTCCTCGGCGCTAGCGGGGGCCTACGAGCAGTACTTC.